This T cell receptor beta chain was identified during a study of neoadjuvant anti-PD-1 for oral cavity cancer. Study-level background: Patients without progression got a fourth dose around day 43.

The study, taken as a whole, reports: Each response group had just a few patients in TCR analyses.

CDR3 length: 13 residues. Trimming stripped 3 bases from V and 4 bases from J, with 4 bases between. CDR1 KGHSH and CDR2 LQKENI come from the germline V gene. The repertoire was sequenced with immunoSEQ multiplex PCR; TCRdb's copy has only in-frame clones and lacks some. The sample holds 55,000 to 80,000 clones, around 82% seen once. As for this clone: The antigen remains undetermined.

The TCR was taken from a person aged 35-79 years with oral cavity squamous cell carcinoma. The chain uses TRBV18 and TRBJ1-6, with unresolved D. Sequences were derived from PBMCs, sampled before nivolumab (anti-PD-1) treatment. Here the CDR3 DNA reads TGTGCCAGCTCACCGCGATATAATTCACCCCTCCACTTT. Amino acids: CASSPRYNSPLHF.